This record concerns one T cell receptor beta chain sequence. The antigen remains undetermined. TCRdb re-called the 5' RACE reads through MiXCR, storing one row per CDR3 protein. The table records approximately 550,000 distinct CDR3 sequences, roughly a fifth of them present only once. Trimming took 3 bases from V and 1 from J, leaving 9 bases between them. CDR3 length: 14 residues. CDR1 is LGHNA and CDR2 is YSLEER in the germline V gene. This sample was taken from a study of T cells after yellow fever vaccination. Study results and caveats: Clonotype sharing between CD4 and CD8 compartments was small. Subsequent to the booster, the majority of primary-vaccination clones reappeared (96% CD4, 80% to 90% CD8). The bulk population could contribute abundant contaminating clonotypes to FACS-sorted repertoires.

The starting material was PBMCs, obtained 15 days after the yellow fever booster vaccination. This TCR came from a man in his thirties or forties who received the YFV17D yellow fever vaccine. The chain links TRBV4-3 to TRBJ1-1, with TRBD1 as a possible D gene (5 bases). CDR3 in amino acids: CASSHRQGNTEAFF. The CDR3 region has the DNA TGCGCCAGCAGCCATCGGCAGGGGAACACTGAAGCTTTCTTT.